This T cell receptor (beta chain) was recovered during a study of blood T cell repertoires in COVID-19. Across the whole study: Samples came from the United States, Italy and Spain, spanning acute and convalescent COVID-19. T cells, B-cell-depleted T cells, or PBMCs supplied cDNA or gDNA.

Authors' processing steps: The authors estimated nucleated cell counts from reference gene primer amplification. Some clones are missing from TCRdb's copy, which holds only in-frame ones; the method was immunoSEQ multiplex PCR. The V and J calls and clone size come from that table; D and trimming were worked out from the DNA. The sample lists over 250,000 clones, around 90% occurring once. The CDR3 has 13 residues. Germline V gene sequence: CDR1 GTSNPN, CDR2 SVGIG (reference sequence). The ends were cut back, 0 bases at V and 4 bases at J, with 9 bases in the middle. Source material: peripheral blood. This clonotype was sampled from a man aged 45-60 years with acute or convalescent COVID-19. J is TRBJ1-1 and V is TRBV30; D possibly corresponds to TRBD1 (5 bases). The CDR3 bases are TGTGCCTGGAGTGTACTAAGGGGCACTGAAGCTTTCTTT. Translation gives CAWSVLRGTEAFF.